This TCR beta chain was retrieved from a study of T cell repertoires in cytomegalovirus infection. Trimming took off 0 bases at V and 1 base at J, with 7 bases between the two ends. Germline values: CDR1 SGDLS, CDR2 YYNGEE. The CDR3 consists of 14 residues. TCRdb reprocessed the reads with MiXCR, giving one entry per CDR3 protein. The sample records under 200,000 distinct CDR3 sequences, approximately 17% being singletons. Only one count was recorded for this clonotype. Its antigen is not known. Study outcomes and limitations: The response measured ex vivo was dominated by TCR beta clonotypes (HLA-C-restricted and CMV-specific).

The sequence was collected from a human donor in good health (CMV status not recorded). Some clones in this sample may be carry-over from other donors' samples. Sample: CD8+ T cells from PBMCs. The chain recombines TRBV9 with TRBJ1-1; D ambiguous. CDR3 nucleotide sequence: TGTGCCAGCAGCGTAGAGGGTTCGAACACTGAAGCTTTCTTT. Its protein product is CASSVEGSNTEAFF.